This T cell receptor (beta chain) was sequenced for a study of radiation and T cells in renal cell carcinoma. Whole-study results and caveats: In blood, top tumor clones expanded by 2 weeks, shrinking by 4. Pretreatment tumor biopsies were lacking, so baseline clonotypes are unknown.

The V gene end was trimmed by 5 bases and the J gene end by 1 base; junction bases not matched to a gene: 8. The CDR3 runs to 16 residues. Looked up from germline, CDR1 is WSHSY and CDR2 is SAAADI. Note on this clone: No antigen is known for it.

The data were produced by immunoSEQ multiplex PCR, yet TCRdb's version contains in-frame clones alone and is incomplete. The sample holds 130,000 or so clones, approximately 82% seen once. The time point: baseline pretreatment blood. Documented treatment: 15 Gy SBRT to primary tumor, nephrectomy 4 weeks later. Blood was sampled at baseline, 2 weeks and 4 weeks after SBRT. The source was blood, collected from a patient whose treatment included radiotherapy and nephrectomy. The rearrangement links TRBV10-2 to TRBJ1-1, with 9 bases aligning to TRBD1. This clonotype originated in a woman in her forties or fifties with renal cell carcinoma. The CDR3 loop is CASSSSRTGENTEAFF. CDR3 DNA: TGCGCCAGCAGTTCCTCGCGGACAGGGGAGAACACTGAAGCTTTCTTT.